Listed below are T cell receptor beta chains from one sample, sequenced in a study of PD-1 blockade in classical Hodgkin lymphoma. The table came from immunoSEQ multiplex PCR; TCRdb's copy has only in-frame clones and leaves some out. The sample includes tens of thousands of clones, roughly nine tenths of them seen just once. The input for sequencing was peripheral blood mononuclear cells (PBMCs), taken before the fourth cycle of nivolumab. The receptors stem from a human donor with classical Hodgkin lymphoma. Each CDR3 is given with its conserved first and last residue. Clone sizes are given selectively: once, few, many, or a class where the clone is expanded.

CDR3 protein	clone size	V gene
CASSVNGGEVDTQYF	-	TRBV2
CASSPPVSHEQYF	-	TRBV4-1
CASSGSSSRGWTKNIQYF	-	TRBV25-1
CATQGGGYTDTQYF	-	TRBV6-5
CASSLAGTQYF	-	TRBV5-1
CAWRHPGQSYEQYF	-	TRBV30
CASSGTGGAETQYF	-	TRBV5-1
CASSFLAGEFGDTQYF	-	TRBV7-6
CASSLYGRPTDTQYF	-	TRBV11-3
CASSFASAGSTGELFF	-	TRBV5-1
CASSPTSLAIAETQYF	-	TRBV18
CASSSSGGAWETQYF	-	TRBV27
CASKKVPSAGDPEAFF	-	TRBV6-4
CASTPGPNTGELFF	-	TRBV19
CASRPGGLGETQYF	-	TRBV6-5
CATSNQGHQETQYF	-	TRBV15
CASSLQGLQETQYF	-	TRBV5-1
CASSNPDRGQTEAFF	-	TRBV6-6
CASSPYGGSVRTQYF	few	TRBV5-8
CASSPGTRTGHNYGYTF	-	TRBV7-8
CASSPGVSAFMADTQYF	-	TRBV5-1
CASSLAGSGNTIYF	-	TRBV7-9
CASSAEQGIYEQYF	-	TRBV25-1
CASRYSGPQETQYF	-	TRBV5-1
CASSSEYNEQFF	once	TRBV7-3
CASSLDATYNEQFF	-	TRBV5-1
CASKGGTGVPNEQFF	-	TRBV5-1
CASSADGDTDTQYF	-	TRBV9
CASSLAGGLETQYF	-	TRBV7-6
CASSFKTGRTEAFF	-	TRBV5-1
CASSLVAGGQETQYF	-	TRBV7-8
CASYKPGGWSPLHF	-	TRBV6-1
CATGHLYGYTF	-	TRBV10-3
CASSEAQDRVVFF	once	TRBV6-1
CASSVDGGNQPQHF	-	TRBV9
CASIGADSYEQYF	-	TRBV2
CASSLGTDTQYF	-	TRBV7-9
CASSYGSFYEQYF	-	TRBV5-4
CASSVGLAGQYEQYF	-	TRBV9
CASSPIPGSGVGNTIYF	-	TRBV18